One and the same sample provided the 7 T cell receptor beta chains below, sequenced in a study of cytomegalovirus exposure and HLA in healthy donors (dated by TCRdb to 2017 to 2019). Preparation of the library involved the immunoSEQ multiplex PCR assay. For the multiplex PCR, a mixture combining 60 forward primers for TCR Vbeta segments and 13 reverse primers for TCR Jbeta segments was used. The table comes from immuneACCESS by way of TCRdb, which keeps in-frame sequences with V and J called. Part of the clones is missing from these tables; in studies checked, under half for an unresolved V gene and the rest for unknown reasons. In all, the sample holds 200,000 to 250,000 clones, and over 75% of those were seen once. More than 1.5% of the sample rests with the top ten. The material sequenced was PBMCs. These receptors originate from a man aged 18 to 29 in good health and CMV-seronegative.

The V and J genes are TRBV13 and TRBJ1-1, with D uncertain. Germline CDR1 is PRHDT and CDR2 is FYEKMQ (reference sequence). V gave up 2 bases and J gave up 2 bases, with 6 bases separating them. This CDR3 spans 13 amino acids. CDR3 DNA: TGTGCCAGCAGCTTACCAGGAAACACTGAAGCTTTCTTT. Protein sequence: CASSLPGNTEAFF.

This sequence joins TRBV15 and TRBJ1-1, with D tentatively TRBD1 (5 bases). The germline gives CDR1 LNHNV, CDR2 YYDKDF (reference sequence). Trimming took off 1 base at V and 0 bases at J, with 12 bases between the two ends. The CDR3 has 16 residues. This chain's CDR3 is CATSRAPRQLNTEAFF. The DNA of the CDR3 is TGTGCCACCAGCAGAGCCCCCCGACAGCTGAACACTGAAGCTTTCTTT. The entire variable domain, with the rest obtained from reference TRBV15 and TRBJ1-1, is as follows: DAMVIQNPRYQVTQFGKPVTLSCSQTLNHNVMYWYQQKSSQAPKLLFHYYDKDFNNEADTPDNFQSRRPNTSFCFLDIRSPGLGDTAMYLCATSRAPRQLNTEAFFGQGTRLTVV.

Turning to this clone: The sample carries other DNA sequences with the same CDR3. The rearrangement joins TRBV20-1 to TRBJ2-1; D is unclear. CDR3 length: 11 amino acids. With 1 base removed from V and 6 bases from J, the gap between germline ends came to 4 bases. The germline gives CDR1 DFQATT, CDR2 SNEGSKA (reference sequence). CDR3 loop: CSARGRNEQFF. CDR3 nucleotide sequence: TGCAGTGCTAGAGGTCGCAATGAGCAGTTCTTC.

The V call is TRBV6-5, the J call TRBJ2-3, with 8 nucleotides matching TRBD2. Germline V gives CDR1 MNHEY, CDR2 SVGAGI. The CDR3 is made up of 16 amino acids. V dropped 0 bases and J dropped 3; count of bases not matched to a gene: 5. CDR3 in DNA: TGTGCCAGCAGTTACTCGGAAGCGGGAGCGACAGATACGCAGTATTTT. This translates into CASSYSEAGATDTQYF.

V is TRBV9 and J is TRBJ1-1, with 7 nucleotides matching TRBD1. Trimming took 0 bases from V and 8 from J; bases not matched to a gene: 1. The CDR3 spans 12 residues. Germline CDR1 and CDR2: SGDLS and YYNGEE. The CDR3 coding sequence is TGTGCCAGCAGCGTAGTAGGGGGCGAAGCTTTCTTT. Its translation is CASSVVGGEAFF.

CDR3 residues: CAISTRTDFSYEQYF. The CDR3 DNA follows: TGTGCCATCAGTACTCGGACAGATTTTTCCTACGAGCAGTACTTC. The gene calls are TRBV10-3 and TRBJ2-7, with D possibly matching TRBD1 (6 bases). Germline V CDR1 and CDR2: ENHRY, SYGVKD. The CDR3 is 15 amino acids. Trimming removed 5 bases from V and 1 base from J, with 15 bases in between.

This chain links TRBV10-3 with TRBJ2-2, with 8 positions matching TRBD1. The germline V gene encodes CDR1 ENHRY and CDR2 SYGVKD. V shed 6 bases and J 5 bases; nucleotides not matched to a gene: 11. The CDR3 contains 16 residues. The CDR3 is CAISDPGQGRTGELFF. The CDR3 nucleotides are TGTGCCATCAGCGACCCTGGACAGGGACGGACCGGGGAGCTGTTTTTT.